This T cell receptor (beta chain) was sequenced for a study of siplizumab effects on memory and regulatory T cells. Points from the study as a whole: Poor capture below about 10^-5 frequency left most alloreactive clones unmapped to unstimulated subsets. Versus 25% to 30% in controls, the mappable alloreactive CD4+ clones averaged around 65% Treg-derived with siplizumab.

The germline V gene encodes CDR1 SGHVS and CDR2 FQNEAQ. CDR3 length: 15 residues. V gave up 5 bases and J gave up 0 bases, with 14 bases separating them. TCR templates numbering about 10^5 were assayed per sample. Method: immunoSEQ multiplex PCR; TCRdb's copy keeps in-frame clones and lacks some. The sample records some 100,000 clones, more than 85% being singletons. A word on this clone: Antigen: not known.

The chain uses TRBV7-8 and TRBJ2-7; D may be TRBD2 (7 bases). This receptor was taken from a human donor in good health. Some clones in this sample may be carry-over from other donors' samples. The specimen was CD4+ T cells sorted from blood. CDR3 DNA sequence: TGTGCCAGCAGCCCACGAGGGGGGGCCTCCTACGAGCAGTACTTC. Translated, it gives CASSPRGGASYEQYF.